Listed here are 23 T cell receptor beta chains from one sample, sequenced in a study of CD8 T cells in ankylosing spondylitis. Study-level points and caveats: What appeared characteristic of ankylosing spondylitis blood was a TCR beta motif of 7 or 8 highly homologous variants.

TCRdb reprocessed the 5' RACE reads with MiXCR, giving one entry per CDR3 protein. Counted here are some 700,000 distinct CDR3 sequences, around 17% occurring once; the ten biggest clones make up around a fifth. For these receptors, no antigen is known. Sequences were obtained from blood, either unsorted or a sorted T cell fraction (not recorded which). These receptors were taken from a male donor with ankylosing spondylitis.

This clonotype was counted ten times or more. This sequence joins TRBV12-3 or TRBV12-4 and TRBJ2-3; 13 bases fit TRBD2. The CDR3 length is 16 residues. The trim removed 6 bases at V and 4 bases at J, leaving 7 bases unmatched. This CDR3 is CASSPRLAGGPDTQYF. The CDR3 bases are TGTGCCAGCAGCCCAAGACTAGCGGGAGGCCCAGATACGCAGTATTTT.

This chain uses TRBV29-1 with TRBJ2-1, with 11 nucleotides matching TRBD1. V lost 5 bases and J lost 6; bases outside the gene matches: 6. Germline V CDR1 and CDR2: SQVTM, ANQGSEA. The CDR3 loop spans 14 amino acids. CDR3 in amino acids: CSVRDRGSGNEQFF. DNA of the CDR3: TGCAGCGTTAGGGACAGGGGGTCTGGCAATGAGCAGTTCTTC.

This clonotype has only a few counts. The DNA of the CDR3 is TGTGCCAGCAACCTGGGGTGGTCAGATACGCAGTATTTT. Its protein product is CASNLGWSDTQYF. The V gene is TRBV2, the J gene TRBJ2-3; no reliable D call. The V end lost 7 bases, the J end lost 4 bases, and 12 bases lay between the germline ends. The germline CDR1 and CDR2 sequences are SNHLY and FYNNEI. This CDR3 region has 13 residues.

The rearrangement joins TRBV18 to TRBJ2-7, with D possibly matching TRBD2 (5 bases). The CDR3 spans 16 residues. Trimming stripped 3 bases from V and 0 bases from J, with 15 bases between. The germline gives CDR1 KGHSH, CDR2 LQKENI. CDR3 amino acids: CASSPQPGSDSYEQYF. The CDR3 DNA follows: TGTGCCAGCTCACCCCAACCGGGGAGTGACTCCTACGAGCAGTACTTC.

CDR3 DNA sequence: TGTGCCAGCAGCGTAGTCGGTCGGACAGACACTGAAGCTTTCTTT. It codes for CASSVVGRTDTEAFF. The chain employs TRBV9 and TRBJ1-1; possibly TRBD1 for D (6 bases). Germline V gene lookup returns CDR1 SGDLS and CDR2 YYNGEE. The CDR3 contains 15 residues. V lost 0 bases and J lost 3, with 12 bases in between. Supplemented by reference TRBV9 and TRBJ1-1, the full variable domain reads DSGVTQTPKHLITATGQRVTLRCSPRSGDLSVYWYQQSLDQGLQFLIQYYNGEERAKGNILERFSAQQFPDLHSELNLSSLELGDSALYFCASSVVGRTDTEAFFGQGTRLTVV.

CDR3 residues: CASPGEGGNSGNTIYF. CDR3 nucleotide sequence: TGTGCCAGCCCTGGTGAGGGGGGAAACTCTGGAAACACCATATATTTT. The V gene is TRBV6-1, the J gene TRBJ1-3; D perhaps matches TRBD1 (6 bases). CDR1 is MNHNS and CDR2 is SASEGT in the germline V gene. Between the trimmed V and J ends, which lost 8 bases and 0 bases, there was a span of 17 bases. The CDR3 covers 16 residues.

This clonotype was detected only a few times. V gene TRBV4-1 combines with J gene TRBJ2-7; 8 bases line up with TRBD2. Trimming at V came to 4 bases and at J to 4 bases, leaving 12 bases not matched to a gene. Per germline, CDR1 MGHRA and CDR2 YSYEKL. CDR3 length equals 16 residues. CDR3 in amino acids: CASSPEVGLAGYEQYF. The CDR3 coding sequence is TGCGCCAGCAGCCCCGAGGTCGGACTAGCTGGGTACGAGCAGTACTTC.

J is TRBJ1-1 and V is TRBV7-2; 8 nucleotides match TRBD1. The CDR3 is made up of 15 amino acids. The junction had 9 bases not matched to a gene; V was cut back by 5 bases and J by 4 bases. Germline CDR1 SGHTA, CDR2 FQGNSA. The CDR3 coding sequence is TGTGCCAGCAGCAATAGAGGGACAGGACCCACTGAAGCTTTCTTT. Residues: CASSNRGTGPTEAFF.

This clonotype appeared many times. This chain uses TRBV20-1 with TRBJ2-4, with 9 bases identical to TRBD2. This CDR3 comprises 14 residues. Germline lookup yields CDR1 DFQATT and CDR2 SNEGSKA (reference sequence). Trimming cost V 0 bases and J 7 bases; bases outside gene matches: 4. CDR3 nucleotides: TGCAGTGCTAGAGATGGTCTAGCGGGGAACATTCAGTACTTC. Protein: CSARDGLAGNIQYF.

The V call is TRBV5-1, the J call TRBJ2-1; D is perhaps TRBD2 (7 bases). CDR1 SGHRS and CDR2 YFSETQ come from the germline V gene. The length of the CDR3 is 17 residues. Between the trimmed V and J ends, which lost 4 bases and 1 base, there was a span of 18 bases. The CDR3 nucleotides are TGCGCCAGCAGCCGGGGTCCGGGGGGCGGTTCCTACAATGAGCAGTTCTTC. This translates into CASSRGPGGGSYNEQFF.

This clonotype has a count of ten or more. This chain joins TRBV9 and TRBJ2-2; D is ambiguous. Trimming left V 0 bases short and J 5 bases short, with 2 bases between. The CDR3 extends over 12 amino acids. CDR1 is SGDLS and CDR2 is YYNGEE in the germline V gene. The CDR3 sequence: CASSVVTGELFF. CDR3 DNA: TGTGCCAGCAGCGTAGTTACCGGGGAGCTGTTTTTT.

This clonotype has a handful of counts. The J gene is TRBJ2-3, the V gene TRBV15; TRBD2 matches at 7 bases. In germline, CDR1 is LNHNV, CDR2 YYDKDF (reference sequence). The ends lost 1 base at V and 3 bases at J; junction bases unmatched: 7. The CDR3 contains 16 residues. CDR3 residues: CATSRVSGGRTDTQYF. DNA for the CDR3: TGTGCCACCAGCAGAGTTTCCGGCGGGAGAACAGATACGCAGTATTTT.

This clonotype was counted a few times. The rearrangement joins TRBV19 to TRBJ2-5; no definite D call. Per germline, CDR1 LNHDA and CDR2 SQIVND (reference sequence). The CDR3 is made up of 12 amino acids. V shed 3 bases and J shed 4 bases, with 6 bases lying between them. This CDR3 is CASSMERETQYF. CDR3 sequence (DNA): TGTGCCAGTAGTATGGAACGAGAGACCCAGTACTTC.

V is TRBV20-1 and J is TRBJ1-1; D may be TRBD1 (6 bases). V was shortened by 5 bases and J by 5 bases, with 15 bases between the two germline ends. The germline V gene has CDR1 DFQATT and CDR2 SNEGSKA (reference sequence). The CDR3 totals 13 residues. The CDR3 bases are TGCAGTGCTTGGAACAGGGTGGGGACTGAAGCTTTCTTT. It is translated as CSAWNRVGTEAFF.

This chain joins TRBV29-1 and TRBJ1-1; no definite D call. Looked up from germline, CDR1 is SQVTM and CDR2 is ANQGSEA. The CDR3 is made up of 13 amino acids. Trimming took 5 bases from V and 2 from J, leaving 12 bases between them. The DNA for the CDR3 is TGCAGCGTTCCTGAGGGCGATAACACTGAAGCTTTCTTT. Residues: CSVPEGDNTEAFF. The variable domain in full, completed from reference TRBV29-1 and TRBJ1-1, reads SAVISQKPSRDICQRGTSLTIQCQVDSQVTMMFWYRQQPGQSLTLIATANQGSEATYESGFVIDKFPISRPNLTFSTLTVSNMSPEDSSIYLCSVPEGDNTEAFFGQGTRLTVV.

Written as DNA, the CDR3 is TGTGCCACCAGCAGAGATTGGGGCAGGGGGCTCAAGACCCAGTACTTC. Its protein product is CATSRDWGRGLKTQYF. V usage is TRBV15 and J usage is TRBJ2-5, with 8 nucleotides matching TRBD1. J gave up 6 bases and V 0 bases, and 9 bases lay outside the gene matches. The germline gives CDR1 LNHNV, CDR2 YYDKDF (reference sequence). The CDR3 extends over 16 amino acids.

This chain uses TRBV27 with TRBJ2-3; 8 positions agree with TRBD2. Trimming removed 4 bases from V and 4 bases from J; junction bases left unmatched: 13. Germline V lookup: CDR1 MNHEY, CDR2 SMNVEV (reference sequence). The CDR3 consists of 17 residues. As DNA, the CDR3 is TGTGCCAGCAGTTCCGAATTTGGTAGCGGGGTCGCAGATACGCAGTATTTT. It codes for CASSSEFGSGVADTQYF.

Only a few counts were recorded for this clonotype. J is TRBJ2-4 and V is TRBV28; a weak D match, TRBD2 (5 bases). The CDR3 runs 11 residues. Germline-derived CDR1 and CDR2 are MDHEN and SYDVKM. V was clipped by 7 bases and J by 13 bases, with 14 bases between them. The CDR3 DNA reads TGTGCCAGCACCTCTGAGGGCAACCAGTACTTC. Its translation is CASTSEGNQYF.

The V gene is TRBV18, the J gene TRBJ2-1, with D possibly matching TRBD1 (5 bases). The CDR3 contains 13 residues. In germline, CDR1 is KGHSH, CDR2 LQKENI. Deletions cut 4 bases from V and 14 bases from J, with 18 bases between. CDR3 amino acids: CASSLRVEDGKFF. The CDR3 region has the DNA TGTGCCAGCTCACTCAGGGTCGAGGACGGAAAGTTCTTC.

This clonotype was counted only a few times. This rearrangement joins TRBV12-3 or TRBV12-4 to TRBJ2-5, with 7 bases lining up with TRBD2. The length of the CDR3 is 12 residues. The J segment lost 10 bases and the V segment lost 7 bases, leaving 9 bases of the junction unmatched. The CDR3 DNA is TGTGCCAGCACCGTCAACCGGGGGGACCAGTACTTC. Translating gives CASTVNRGDQYF.

The V call is TRBV5-4, the J call TRBJ1-4, with D maybe TRBD1 (5 bases). CDR3 size: 18 residues. The V and J ends lost 0 bases and 4 bases respectively, with 19 bases between them. Germline loops: CDR1 SGHNT, CDR2 YYREEE (reference sequence). The CDR3 is CASSLGPGRVAFNEKLFF. The CDR3 nucleotides read TGTGCCAGCAGCTTGGGGCCGGGACGGGTAGCATTTAATGAAAAACTGTTTTTT.

This clonotype was counted a few times. The chain employs TRBV7-6 and TRBJ2-7; D gene unclear. CDR1 SGHVS and CDR2 FNYEAQ come from the germline V gene. The CDR3 totals 16 residues. V was shortened by 1 base and J by 1 base, with 14 bases between the two germline ends. CDR3 amino acids: CASSLEADGNSYEQYF. The DNA of the CDR3 is TGTGCCAGCAGCTTAGAGGCGGACGGCAATTCCTACGAGCAGTACTTC. Variable domain in full (rest from reference TRBV7-6 and TRBJ2-7): GAGVSQSPRYKVTKRGQDVALRCDPISGHVSLYWYRQALGQGPEFLTYFNYEAQQDKSGLPNDRFSAERPEGSISTLTIQRTEQRDSAMYRCASSLEADGNSYEQYFGPGTRLTVT.

The chain employs TRBV20-1 and TRBJ2-2, with D uncertain. Germline assignment: CDR1 DFQATT and CDR2 SNEGSKA (reference sequence). V was trimmed by 6 bases and J by 7 bases, leaving 9 bases between them. This CDR3 comprises 11 residues. The CDR3 region is CSAASYGELFF. Written as DNA, the CDR3 is TGCAGTGCCGCATCTTACGGGGAGCTGTTTTTT.